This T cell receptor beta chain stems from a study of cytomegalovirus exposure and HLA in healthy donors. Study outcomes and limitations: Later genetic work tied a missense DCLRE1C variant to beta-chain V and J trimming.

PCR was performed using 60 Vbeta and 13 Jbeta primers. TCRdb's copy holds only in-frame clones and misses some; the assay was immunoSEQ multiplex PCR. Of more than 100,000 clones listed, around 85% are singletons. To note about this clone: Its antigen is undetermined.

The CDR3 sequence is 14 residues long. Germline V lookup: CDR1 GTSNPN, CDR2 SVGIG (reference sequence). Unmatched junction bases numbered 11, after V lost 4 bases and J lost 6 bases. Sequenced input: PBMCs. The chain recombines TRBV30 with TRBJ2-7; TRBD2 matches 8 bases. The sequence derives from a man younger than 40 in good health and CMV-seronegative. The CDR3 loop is CAWTSGLALGEQYF. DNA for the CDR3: TGTGCCTGGACCTCCGGACTAGCTCTCGGCGAGCAGTACTTC.